A selection of T cell receptor beta chains follows, all from one sample in a study of cytomegalovirus exposure and HLA in healthy donors. Measured with immunoSEQ multiplex PCR; TCRdb has only the in-frame clones, and not every one. The sample contains 95,000 to 110,000 clones, roughly 82% of which appear only once. Sequenced material: PBMCs. The receptors derive from a man aged 25 to 40 in good health and CMV-seropositive. Both conserved end residues are part of each CDR3. The D gene is left open where the match is weak. Rows give clone size only sometimes, using once, few, many, or a class for an expanded clone.

CDR3 length | D gene | J gene | V gene | clone size | CDR3 DNA | CDR3 protein
16 | TRBD2 | TRBJ2-1 | TRBV11-3 | NA | TGTGCCAGCAGCTTAGATCAAGCTTTAGCGGGGGGTGAGCAGTTCTTC | CASSLDQALAGGEQFF
18 | NA | TRBJ1-1 | TRBV7-9 | NA | TGTGCCAGCAGCCTTCCCCCAGAGGATTTTCACGAAGTAGGAAAAGCTTTCTTT | CASSLPPEDFHEVGKAFF
15 | TRBD2 | TRBJ2-3 | TRBV6-4 | NA | TGTGCCAGCAGTGAGACTAGCGGGGGCACAGATACGCAGTATTTT | CASSETSGGTDTQYF
15 | NA | TRBJ1-3 | TRBV5-1 | NA | TGCGCCAGCAGCTCCAGTGGGGGGGCTGGAAACACCATATATTTT | CASSSSGGAGNTIYF
14 | TRBD1 | TRBJ1-4 | TRBV6-5 | few | TGTGCCAGCAGTCGACAGGGGGGGAATGAAAAACTGTTTTTT | CASSRQGGNEKLFF
16 | NA | TRBJ1-4 | TRBV25-1 | NA | TGTGCCAGCAGTGAATCTGGGAGGGTGTCTAATGAAAAACTGTTTTTT | CASSESGRVSNEKLFF
13 | TRBD1 | TRBJ1-6 | TRBV19 | NA | TGTGCCAGTAGTGGACAGGGAAGTTCACCCCTCCACTTT | CASSGQGSSPLHF
11 | NA | TRBJ2-1 | TRBV2 | few | TGTGCCAGCAGTACGAGTAATGAGCAGTTCTTC | CASSTSNEQFF
13 | NA | TRBJ1-1 | TRBV5-6 | NA | TGTGCCAGCAGCTTTAGCGGGGGGGGCGTGACTTTCTTT | CASSFSGGGVTFF
16 | NA | TRBJ2-2 | TRBV18 | NA | TGTGCCAGCTCACCCTTGACAGGACAGAACACCGGGGAGCTGTTTTTT | CASSPLTGQNTGELFF
12 | TRBD1 | TRBJ2-7 | TRBV7-9 | NA | TGTTCCAGTAGGACAGGGATCCACGAGCAGTACTTC | CSSRTGIHEQYF
15 | TRBD1 | TRBJ2-7 | TRBV6-5 | NA | TGTGCCAGCAGTTACGGGTTGGGACAGCACTACGAGCAGTACTTC | CASSYGLGQHYEQYF
14 | NA | TRBJ1-1 | TRBV6-1 | NA | TGTGCCAGCAGCGGAACAGGGTTCGACACTGAAGCTTTCTTT | CASSGTGFDTEAFF
12 | TRBD1 | TRBJ1-1 | TRBV6-5 | NA | TGTGCCAGCAGTACAGGGGGCACTGAAGCTTTCTTT | CASSTGGTEAFF
16 | TRBD2 | TRBJ2-2 | TRBV4-2 | NA | TGTGCCAGCAGCCAAGAGGTGGCGGGGGGGCCAGGGGAGCTGTTTTTT | CASSQEVAGGPGELFF
15 | NA | TRBJ1-3 | TRBV7-9 | NA | TGTGCCAGCAGCTTAGTCCGTCCCTCTGGAAACACCATATATTTT | CASSLVRPSGNTIYF
16 | TRBD2 | TRBJ2-3 | TRBV5-1 | NA | TGCGCCAGCAGCCCACTAGCGGGGGGGTCTACAGATACGCAGTATTTT | CASSPLAGGSTDTQYF
13 | NA | TRBJ2-5 | TRBV5-1 | NA | TGCGCCAGCAGCTTTTTAAACGGAGAGACCCAGTACTTC | CASSFLNGETQYF
13 | TRBD1 | TRBJ1-2 | TRBV6-6 | NA | TGTGCCAGCAGTAACTCCGGGGACAGGGGTAACACCTTC | CASSNSGDRGNTF
15 | NA | TRBJ2-7 | TRBV6-5 | few | TGTGCCAGCAGTTACGTCGGAGGGGGCACCTACGAGCAGTACTTC | CASSYVGGGTYEQYF
15 | TRBD2 | TRBJ2-5 | TRBV7-7 | NA | TGTGCTAGCAGCCCTGCGACTAGCGTGGCAGAGACCCAGTACTTC | CASSPATSVAETQYF
16 | NA | TRBJ2-1 | TRBV7-2 | few | TGTGCCAGCAGCTTAGCGGTGGGGGGCTCCTACAATGAGCAGTTCTTC | CASSLAVGGSYNEQFF
14 | NA | TRBJ1-2 | TRBV9 | NA | TGTGCCAGCAGCCCTCGCCCAGGGTCTATTGGCTACACCTTC | CASSPRPGSIGYTF
13 | NA | TRBJ1-2 | TRBV2 | NA | TGTGCCGGGACCGGCACGGGGGACTATGGCTACACCTTC | CAGTGTGDYGYTF
15 | TRBD2 | TRBJ2-1 | TRBV5-4 | NA | TGTGCCAGCAGCTTGGAGACTAGCGGGGTATATGAGCAGTTCTTC | CASSLETSGVYEQFF
16 | NA | TRBJ1-4 | TRBV9 | NA | TGTGCCAGCAGCACCTCTCCTTGGGGGGGGGCAGAAAAACTGTTTTTT | CASSTSPWGGAEKLFF
11 | TRBD1 | TRBJ2-5 | TRBV29-1 | NA | TGCAGCGGAGACAGGGAGTGGACCCAGTACTTC | CSGDREWTQYF
14 | NA | TRBJ1-1 | TRBV27 | NA | TGTGCCAGCAGTTTATTGGAGGGTACCACTGAAGCTTTCTTT | CASSLLEGTTEAFF
13 | NA | TRBJ1-3 | TRBV7-9 | NA | TGTGCCAGCAGCTTGTACACTGGAAACACCATATATTTT | CASSLYTGNTIYF
16 | NA | TRBJ2-7 | TRBV5-1 | NA | TGCGCCAGCAGCTTGGAGGTGACAGGCCCCTCGGGTGGGCAGTACTTC | CASSLEVTGPSGGQYF
14 | NA | TRBJ1-1 | TRBV2 | NA | TGTGCCAGCAGTGATCGGGATATAGCCACTGAAGCTTTCTTT | CASSDRDIATEAFF
15 | TRBD2 | TRBJ2-7 | TRBV2 | once | TGTGCCAGCAAAGGGACTAGCGGGGGGCGGCTCGAGCAGTACTTC | CASKGTSGGRLEQYF
15 | TRBD2 | TRBJ2-7 | TRBV5-4 | NA | TGTGCCAGCAGCCGGGGACTAGCGGGAGGCTACGAGCAGTACTTC | CASSRGLAGGYEQYF
14 | NA | TRBJ1-5 | TRBV4-1 | NA | TGCGCCAGCAGTCCCAGTTGGAGCAATCAGCCCCAGCATTTT | CASSPSWSNQPQHF
15 | NA | TRBJ1-2 | TRBV6-1 | NA | TGTGCCAGCAGTAATCGGGTCGGGACTGCTTATGGCTACACCTTC | CASSNRVGTAYGYTF
20 | NA | TRBJ2-5 | TRBV19 | NA | TGTGCCAGTAGTATACACTTTTCTGCCAGGGGCCCAGCTTTCCAAGAGACCCAGTACTTC | CASSIHFSARGPAFQETQYF
13 | NA | TRBJ1-1 | TRBV10-2 | NA | TGCGCCAGCCGGGCGCAGGGGCGCACTGAAGCTTTCTTT | CASRAQGRTEAFF
15 | NA | TRBJ2-3 | TRBV19 | NA | TGTGCCAGTAGTCCCGGCGGGTACAGCACAGATACGCAGTATTTT | CASSPGGYSTDTQYF
15 | TRBD1 | TRBJ2-7 | TRBV7-9 | NA | TGTGCCAGCAGCTTCGGAGGGACAGGAGGCTACGAGCAGTACTTC | CASSFGGTGGYEQYF
14 | NA | TRBJ2-5 | TRBV30 | once | TGTGCCTGGATACAGGGAACCTATCAGGAGACCCAGTACTTC | CAWIQGTYQETQYF
11 | NA | TRBJ1-1 | TRBV2 | NA | TGTGCCAGCGATGGGGGCGCTGAAGCTTTCTTT | CASDGGAEAFF
13 | TRBD1 | TRBJ1-2 | TRBV5-4 | once | TGTGCCAGCAGCTGGGACAGAAACTATGGCTACACCTTC | CASSWDRNYGYTF
15 | NA | TRBJ1-1 | TRBV13 | NA | TGTGCCAGCAGCTTCTCGGGACATACGAACACTGAAGCTTTCTTT | CASSFSGHTNTEAFF
14 | NA | TRBJ1-4 | TRBV7-2 | NA | TGTGCCAGCAGCTTAGTAGGGGTAGGGGAAAAACTGTTTTTT | CASSLVGVGEKLFF
15 | NA | TRBJ1-4 | TRBV7-9 | few | TGTGCCAGCAGCTCGTCAGGGGCACCTAATGAAAAACTGTTTTTT | CASSSSGAPNEKLFF
14 | NA | TRBJ2-3 | TRBV19 | NA | TGTGCCAGTAGTATATACGCCGGGGTAGATACGCAGTATTTT | CASSIYAGVDTQYF
15 | TRBD1 | TRBJ1-5 | TRBV4-1 | NA | TGCGCCAGCAGCCAAGACGGGACAGGGGGACAGCCCCAGCATTTT | CASSQDGTGGQPQHF
14 | NA | TRBJ1-1 | TRBV7-3 | NA | TGTGCCAGCAGCCGTGGAGAGGCCGACACTGAAGCTTTCTTT | CASSRGEADTEAFF
16 | TRBD1 | TRBJ2-1 | TRBV27 | NA | TGTGCCAGCAGTTTTAGGGTAGGACAGGGATACAATGAGCAGTTCTTC | CASSFRVGQGYNEQFF
14 | NA | TRBJ1-3 | TRBV10-3 | NA | TGTGCCATCGCCCTCGGAGTATTAGGAAACACCATATATTTT | CAIALGVLGNTIYF
13 | NA | TRBJ2-7 | TRBV6-6 | NA | TGTGCCAGCAGCTGGGCCGGTACCTACGAGCAGTACTTC | CASSWAGTYEQYF
16 | TRBD1 | TRBJ1-4 | TRBV7-9 | NA | TGTGCCAGCAGCCCCCGACAGGGGGCTAGTAATGAAAAACTGTTTTTT | CASSPRQGASNEKLFF